Listed here is a single TCR beta chain. Its antigen is unknown. Per-base qualities were not stored, and no clone one base away is much larger. CDR1 SGHDT and CDR2 YYEEEE were looked up in the germline V gene. The CDR3 sequence holds 15 residues, the cysteine and phenylalanine included. Left in the record is the CDR3 DNA by itself, 45 bases read in frame from the first base. Ends trimmed: V by 1 base, J by 5 bases; bases unmatched to a gene: 5. These data are taken from a study of draining lymph node invasion in breast cancer (dated by TCRdb to the early 2020s). Broadly, across the study: Metastasis in lymph nodes was diagnosed using histology and cytokeratin immunohistochemistry and was confirmed with EpCAM/CD45 flow cytometry. In a separate targeted assay, sorted memory regulatory T cells and memory conventional CD4 T cells were compared across breast cancer tissues by bulk TCR-beta CDR3 sequencing. Matched non-invaded and tumor-invaded tumor-draining lymph nodes plus the primary tumor were contributed by each patient, with both Treg and Tconv subsets profiled. Lymph nodes from five patients were covered by the separate targeted TCR sequencing, and for three of those patients the primary tumors were sequenced as well.

For memory regulatory T cells, the sort was based on CD4+ CD45RA- CD25high cells. Tumor-draining lymph nodes were classified as non-invaded or invaded according to the absence or presence of metastatic tumor cells. T cells were pre-enriched with a Miltenyi Pan T Cell isolation kit before staining and sorting. Immunohistochemistry for estrogen receptor, progesterone receptor, HER2 and Ki-67 was used to characterize primary tumors. Fresh surgical tissue was processed within a few hours after surgery by cutting into small fragments. The tissue fragments were enzymatically digested with Liberase TL plus DNase for more than 15 minutes and then passed through a 40-micrometer strainer. After DAPI live/dead staining, sorting was performed on a BD FACS Aria II with roughly 96-99% purity. Sorted cells were lysed in TCL buffer, and RNA was purified with a Norgen Single Cell RNA purification kit including DNase treatment.

Broad study findings and their caveats: Data could not resolve whether Treg conversion occurred in a given organ or whether converted Tregs recirculated between nodes and tumor. TCRs shared between the Treg and Tconv subsets were regarded as suggesting, but not proving, a common clonal origin. Detection of some of the top 100 tumor clones in both invaded and non-invaded nodes suggests recirculation between tumor and draining nodes. The tumor top-100 clone tracking analysis was possible in only two patients. Per tissue, roughly 14-25% of Treg TCRs were found to be shared with Tconvs, and this sharing was interpreted as suggesting peripheral Treg induction. According to the targeted TCR-seq data, Tregs appeared to be more clonally expanded than Tconvs in every tissue, and both subsets had lower diversity in tumor than in lymph nodes.

The library was built by means of bulk RNA-seq. For sequencing, an Illumina HiSeq 2500 was employed. In the authors' own workflow: CDR3 sequences in the separate targeted TCR-seq dataset were extracted from raw reads and quantified using MiXCR version 2.1.5 with default parameters. TCR-beta clones in the separate targeted TCR-seq dataset were defined according to the combination of V gene, J gene and CDR3 sequence. For the separate targeted TCR-seq dataset, clones with fewer than three counts were filtered out, after which only the 90% most strongly expressed clones in each sample were kept. The separate targeted TCR-seq dataset calculated Treg-Tconv overlap for each tissue as the number of shared clones divided by the total number of Treg clones, multiplied by 100. Clones were called with MiXCR by TCRdb after fastp trimmed the public reads at Q25, and only in-frame beta chains were retained. Rows matching on CDR3 protein sequence are summarized as one entry with the most common DNA and genes. These V and J calls rely on TCRdb rather than the paper's analysis. This sample lists some 2,500 distinct CDR3 sequences; about three quarters were detected once. Clones ranked in the top ten supply under 10% of the sample.

Recombination linked TRBV5-6 to TRBJ2-1, with 8 bases aligning to TRBD2. The clonotype originates from a female donor with luminal breast cancer. Specimen: sorted memory Tregs from a lymph node. According to the study, the label for this sample's cell subset or site signals: CD45RA-negative sorted CD4+ T cells (memory Tconv or effector/memory Treg). The DNA sequence reads TGTGCCAGCAGCTTGCCGGGAGGGCCCAACAATGAGCAGTTCTTC. Translated, this gives CASSLPGGPNNEQFF.